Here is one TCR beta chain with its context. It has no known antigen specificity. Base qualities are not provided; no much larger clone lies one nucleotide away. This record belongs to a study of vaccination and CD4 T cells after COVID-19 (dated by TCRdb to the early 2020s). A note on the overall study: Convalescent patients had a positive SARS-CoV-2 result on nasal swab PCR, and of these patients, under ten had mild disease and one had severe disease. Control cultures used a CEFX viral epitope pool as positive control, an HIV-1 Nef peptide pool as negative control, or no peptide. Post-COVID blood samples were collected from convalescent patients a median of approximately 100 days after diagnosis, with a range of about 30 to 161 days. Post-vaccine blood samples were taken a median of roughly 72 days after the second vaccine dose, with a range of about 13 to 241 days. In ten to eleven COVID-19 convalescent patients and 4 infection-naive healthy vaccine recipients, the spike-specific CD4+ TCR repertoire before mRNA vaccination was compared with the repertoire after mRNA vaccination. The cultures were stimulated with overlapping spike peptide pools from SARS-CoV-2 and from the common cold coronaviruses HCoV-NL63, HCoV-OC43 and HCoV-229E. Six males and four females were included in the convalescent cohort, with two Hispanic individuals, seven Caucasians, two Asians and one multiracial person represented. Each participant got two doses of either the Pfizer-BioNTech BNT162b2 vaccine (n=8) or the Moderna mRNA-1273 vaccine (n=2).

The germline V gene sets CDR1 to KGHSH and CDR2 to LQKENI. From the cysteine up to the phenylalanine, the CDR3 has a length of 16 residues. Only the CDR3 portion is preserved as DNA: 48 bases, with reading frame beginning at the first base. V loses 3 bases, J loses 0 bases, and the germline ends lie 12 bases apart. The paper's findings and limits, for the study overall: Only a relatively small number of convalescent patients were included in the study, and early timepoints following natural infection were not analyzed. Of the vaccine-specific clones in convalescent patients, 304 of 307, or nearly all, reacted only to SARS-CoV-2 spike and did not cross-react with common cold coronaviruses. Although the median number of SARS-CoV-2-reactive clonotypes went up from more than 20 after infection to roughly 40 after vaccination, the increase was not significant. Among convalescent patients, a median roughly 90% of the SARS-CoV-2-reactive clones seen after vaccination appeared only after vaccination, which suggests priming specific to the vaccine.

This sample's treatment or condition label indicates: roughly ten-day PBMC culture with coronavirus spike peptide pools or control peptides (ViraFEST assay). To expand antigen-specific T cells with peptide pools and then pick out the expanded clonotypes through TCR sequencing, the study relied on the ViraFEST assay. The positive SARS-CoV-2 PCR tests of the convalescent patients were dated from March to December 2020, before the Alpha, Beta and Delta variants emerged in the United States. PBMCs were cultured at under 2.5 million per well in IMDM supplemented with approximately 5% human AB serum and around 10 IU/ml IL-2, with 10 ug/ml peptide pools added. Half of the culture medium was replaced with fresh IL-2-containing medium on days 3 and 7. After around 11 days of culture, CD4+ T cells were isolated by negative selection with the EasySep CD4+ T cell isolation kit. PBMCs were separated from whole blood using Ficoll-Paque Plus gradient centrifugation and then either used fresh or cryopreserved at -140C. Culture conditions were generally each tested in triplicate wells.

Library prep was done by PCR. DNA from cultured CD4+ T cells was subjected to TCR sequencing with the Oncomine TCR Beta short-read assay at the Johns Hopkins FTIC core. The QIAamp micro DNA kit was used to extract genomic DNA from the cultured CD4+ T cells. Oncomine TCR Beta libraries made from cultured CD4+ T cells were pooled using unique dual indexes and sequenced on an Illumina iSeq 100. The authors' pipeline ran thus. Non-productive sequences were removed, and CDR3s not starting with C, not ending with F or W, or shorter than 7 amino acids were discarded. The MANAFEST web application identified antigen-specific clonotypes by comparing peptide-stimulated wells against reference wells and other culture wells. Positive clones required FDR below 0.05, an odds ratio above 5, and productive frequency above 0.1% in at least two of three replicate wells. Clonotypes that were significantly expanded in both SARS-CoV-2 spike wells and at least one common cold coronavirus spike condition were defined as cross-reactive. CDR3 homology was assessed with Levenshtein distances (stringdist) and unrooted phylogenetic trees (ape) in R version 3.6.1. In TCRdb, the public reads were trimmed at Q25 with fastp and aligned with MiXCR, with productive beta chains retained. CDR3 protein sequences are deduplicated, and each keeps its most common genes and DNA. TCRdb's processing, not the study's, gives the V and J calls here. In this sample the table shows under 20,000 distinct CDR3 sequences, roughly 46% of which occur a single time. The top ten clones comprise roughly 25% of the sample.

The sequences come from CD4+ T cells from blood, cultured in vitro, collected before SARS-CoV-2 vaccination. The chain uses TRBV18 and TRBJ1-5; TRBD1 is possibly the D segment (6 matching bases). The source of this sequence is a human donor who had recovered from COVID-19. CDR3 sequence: CASSPQGPYSNQPQHF. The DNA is TGTGCCAGCTCACCGCAGGGGCCATATAGCAATCAGCCCCAGCATTTT.